Listed below are T cell receptor beta chains from one sample, sequenced in a study of a mutant IDH1 vaccine in newly diagnosed glioma. Their antigen targets remain unknown. The protocol was immunoSEQ multiplex PCR, while the TCRdb copy is restricted to in-frame clones and leaves out a portion. The sample comprises tens of thousands of clones, about 80% of which are singletons, and under 8% rests with the top ten. The sample was PBMCs, taken from a glioma patient whose treatment included an IDH1 peptide vaccine. All receptors come from a man aged 35 to 55 with glioma. Each CDR3 is given with its conserved first and last residue. Each record gives: CDR3 DNA, CDR3 protein, J gene, D gene, clone size, V gene. The D gene is left open where the match is weak. Clone size appears in some rows only: once, few, many, or a class for an expanded clone.

TGTGCCAGCAGCTTGGATCGGGGAGGTGGCTACACCTTC CASSLDRGGGYTF TRBJ1-2 . few TRBV5-6
TGCGCCAGCAGTGAGAAGGGATTGGGTTCACCCCTCCACTTT CASSEKGLGSPLHF TRBJ1-6 . . TRBV10-2
TGTGCCTGGAGTATCAAGGCAGATACGCAGTATTTT CAWSIKADTQYF TRBJ2-3 . . TRBV30
TGTGCCAGCAGTTCGGACAGGGTGAACTATGGCTACACCTTC CASSSDRVNYGYTF TRBJ1-2 TRBD1 . TRBV6-5
TGTGCTAGTGGTTTGGGTTCGGAAGAGACCCAGTACTTC CASGLGSEETQYF TRBJ2-5 . . TRBV12-5
TGCGCCAGCAGTCGGACGGAGAACACTGAAGCTTTCTTT CASSRTENTEAFF TRBJ1-1 . . TRBV10-1
TGTGCCAGCAGTTTTGGGCAGAATGAGCAGTTCTTC CASSFGQNEQFF TRBJ2-1 . once TRBV6-5
TGCGCCAGTCACCAGGTCGAGAACACTGAAGCTTTCTTT CASHQVENTEAFF TRBJ1-1 . . TRBV5-1
TGTGCCACCAGCAGAGACGGGGAATCCTACGAGCAGTACTTC CATSRDGESYEQYF TRBJ2-7 . medium-sized TRBV15
TGTGCCAGCAGTTGGGACGGGAACACTGAAGCTTTCTTT CASSWDGNTEAFF TRBJ1-1 . few TRBV27
TGTGCCAGCAGAACTATAGCGGGGGGCCGGCGTCGTGCGCACGAGCAGTACTTC CASRTIAGGRRRAHEQYF TRBJ2-7 TRBD2 . TRBV4-2
TGTGCCAGCAGCTTAGTAGCGGCGGGGCCAGAGACCCAGTACTTC CASSLVAAGPETQYF TRBJ2-5 . . TRBV7-2